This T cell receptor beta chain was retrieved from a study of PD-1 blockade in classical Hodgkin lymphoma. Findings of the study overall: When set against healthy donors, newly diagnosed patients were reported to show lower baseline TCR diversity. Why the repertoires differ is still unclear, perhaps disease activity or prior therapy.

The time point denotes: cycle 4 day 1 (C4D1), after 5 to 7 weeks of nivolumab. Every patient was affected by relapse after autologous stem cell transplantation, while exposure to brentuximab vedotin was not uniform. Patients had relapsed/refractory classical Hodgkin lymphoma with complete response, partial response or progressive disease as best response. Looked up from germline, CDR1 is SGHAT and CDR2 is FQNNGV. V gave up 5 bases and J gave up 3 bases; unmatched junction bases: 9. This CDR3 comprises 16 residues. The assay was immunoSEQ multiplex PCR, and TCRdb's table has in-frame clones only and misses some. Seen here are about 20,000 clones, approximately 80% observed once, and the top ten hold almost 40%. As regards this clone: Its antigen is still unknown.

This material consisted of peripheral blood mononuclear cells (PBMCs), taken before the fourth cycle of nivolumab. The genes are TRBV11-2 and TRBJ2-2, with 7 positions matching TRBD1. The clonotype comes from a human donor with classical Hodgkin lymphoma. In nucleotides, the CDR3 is TGTGCCAGCAGCACCCACAGGGGAGAAGACACCGGGGAGCTGTTTTTT. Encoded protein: CASSTHRGEDTGELFF.